These T cell receptor beta chains were read from a single sample in a study of T-cell reconstitution after alpha-beta-depleted transplantation in children. Each CDR3 protein is one row after TCRdb ran MiXCR on the PCR reads. The sample carries fewer than 700,000 distinct CDR3 sequences, roughly 13% recorded once. The sequencing used PBMCs, mostly from graft donor cells, collected 360 days after TCRalphabeta/CD19-depleted stem cell transplant. The receptors stem from a male patient younger than 18 who had a stem cell transplant for acute myeloid leukemia, so the T cells may come from the graft donor. CDR3s include the opening cysteine and the closing phenylalanine or tryptophan. Fields, in order: CDR3 length, V gene, J gene, CDR3 protein.

>15|TRBV6-2/TRBV6-3|TRBJ2-7
CASTQIGDGAYEQYF
>15|TRBV7-2|TRBJ1-1
CASSGMTGVNTEAFF
>12|TRBV12-3/TRBV12-4|TRBJ2-5
CASRQGFETQYF
>15|TRBV12-5|TRBJ2-3
CASAPPGTSVRTQYF
>13|TRBV10-3|TRBJ2-1
CAVRGSSYNEQFF
>15|TRBV7-8|TRBJ2-5
CASSYIDRLQETQYF
>13|TRBV6-2/TRBV6-3|TRBJ1-1
CASTKSVPTEAFF
>18|TRBV18|TRBJ2-3
CASSPPRTPQGRTDTQYF
>16|TRBV6-4|TRBJ2-1
CASSDSPSGGDNEQFF
>13|TRBV7-3|TRBJ2-1
CASSSNTYNEQFF
>15|TRBV24-1|TRBJ2-2
CATSPIQGAAGELFF
>15|TRBV9|TRBJ1-4
CASSVEAAFNEKLFF
>14|TRBV7-3|TRBJ2-7
CASSPIRLVREQYF
>15|TRBV20-1|TRBJ2-3
CSAPLAGAATDTQYF
>15|TRBV7-3|TRBJ2-1
CASSQGLAGDYEQFF
>14|TRBV6-2/TRBV6-3|TRBJ1-2
CASSLPGTNYGYTF
>13|TRBV6-1|TRBJ1-3
CASSRDSLNTIYF
>16|TRBV3-1|TRBJ2-1
CASSQVSGGPSYEQFF
>16|TRBV7-8|TRBJ2-7
CASSLARLPAAYEQYF
>13|TRBV7-9|TRBJ1-2
CASSSKGSYGYTF
>16|TRBV12-3/TRBV12-4|TRBJ2-7
CASSASGRAPAYEEYF
>15|TRBV20-1|TRBJ2-3
CSARDRRSGTDTQYF
>17|TRBV6-2/TRBV6-3|TRBJ2-7
CASTPPGGLAASYEQYF
>18|TRBV28|TRBJ2-7
CASSLLVPTGLEAYEQYF
>12|TRBV20-1|TRBJ2-7
CSAGRGTYEQYF
>17|TRBV25-1|TRBJ2-3
CASSELTVGQSTDTQYF
>18|TRBV20-1|TRBJ2-7
CSARDPTSGNSWSYEQYF
>16|TRBV7-9|TRBJ2-1
CASSPRAGGPWHEQFF
>17|TRBV20-1|TRBJ2-7
CSAAVGNLAGNSYEQYF
>12|TRBV28|TRBJ1-1
CASRAGYGEAFF
>12|TRBV12-3/TRBV12-4|TRBJ2-1
CASRWDRDEQFF
>13|TRBV18|TRBJ2-1
CASSRDHLSGQFF
>15|TRBV21-1|TRBJ1-6
CASSIGTGNYSPLHF
>13|TRBV12-3/TRBV12-4|TRBJ2-4
CASSSGTLNIQYF
>21|TRBV20-1|TRBJ2-7
CCARSRDRVFPGLGNPYEQYF
>10|TRBV28|TRBJ2-2
CASGPGELFF
>19|TRBV11-2|TRBJ2-6
CASSLDRTSGRAGANVLTF
>13|TRBV6-2/TRBV6-3|TRBJ2-7
CASSYARTAEQYF
>20|TRBV5-4|TRBJ2-1
CASSFKTSGSSSYYYNEQFF
>15|TRBV5-6|TRBJ2-6
CASSLKGSGANVLTF
>14|TRBV24-1|TRBJ2-2
CATREAKVAGELFF
>15|TRBV20-1|TRBJ2-1
CSARFGLAGVNEQFF
>15|TRBV4-3|TRBJ2-7
CASSQDPDRHYEQYF
>13|TRBV20-1|TRBJ2-5
CRASGVGWETQYF
>14|TRBV29-1|TRBJ2-7
CSVVSGTLFREQYF
>14|TRBV19|TRBJ2-7
CASMVIAGVHEQYF
>12|TRBV27|TRBJ1-2
CASRSGGRAYTF
>16|TRBV15|TRBJ2-6
CATSRDRGTGANVLTF
>13|TRBV6-4|TRBJ1-1
CASSDGVDTEAFF
>17|TRBV11-2|TRBJ2-1
CASSLDPGLGGYNEQFF
>16|TRBV7-2|TRBJ2-7
CASSLDGGGRNREQYF
>11|TRBV20-1|TRBJ2-7
CSARTGGEQYF
>19|TRBV2|TRBJ2-7
CASCFPRQGRTGLGYEQYF
>14|TRBV28|TRBJ2-7
CASSFTGGSYEQYF